This is a list of T cell receptor beta chains from one sample in a study of control samples from healthy donors and cancer patients. Measured with immunoSEQ multiplex PCR; TCRdb has only the in-frame clones, and not every one. In the table there are about 140,000 clones, around 90% of which are singletons. Sequencing was carried out using blood. The receptors originated from a young man in good health. The CDR3 runs from the conserved cysteine through the conserved F or W. The D gene is left open where the match is weak. Clone size is stated in some rows and not others, as once, few, many or a class when expanded.

J	D	size	length	V	DNA	CDR3
TRBJ1-2	TRBD1	NA	17	TRBV6-1	TGTGCCAGCAGTGAAGGGGGGTGGAGGGGGCCCTACTATGGCTACACCTTC	CASSEGGWRGPYYGYTF
TRBJ2-2	NA	NA	15	TRBV5-1	TGCGCCAGCAGCTTGGCCTCAGAGAGCACCGGGGAGCTGTTTTTT	CASSLASESTGELFF
TRBJ2-4	TRBD1	few	16	TRBV4-1	TGCGCCAGCAGCCCTATTTTAACACAGGGGATAAACATTCAGTACTTC	CASSPILTQGINIQYF
TRBJ1-2	NA	NA	10	TRBV12-5	TGTGCTAGTGGTTTGGTTCCGGTCACCTTC	CASGLVPVTF
TRBJ1-1	TRBD1	NA	16	TRBV7-9	TGTGCCAGCAGCTTAGAGGGGACAGGACGGGGCACTGAAGCTTTCTTT	CASSLEGTGRGTEAFF
TRBJ1-1	NA	NA	15	TRBV4-1	TGCGCCAGCAGCCACGGTCTGGAGAAGAACACTGAAGCTTTCTTT	CASSHGLEKNTEAFF
TRBJ1-2	NA	once	10	TRBV30	TGTGCCTGGAGGGGGGGTGGCTACACCTTC	CAWRGGGYTF
TRBJ1-1	NA	NA	14	TRBV11-2	TGTGCCAGCAGCCTAGGTGGGGGCGGCACTGAAGCTTTCTTT	CASSLGGGGTEAFF
TRBJ1-3	TRBD1	NA	16	TRBV2	TGTGCCAGCAGCACCCGGACAGGCCCGACAGGGAACACCATATATTTT	CASSTRTGPTGNTIYF
TRBJ1-1	TRBD1	few	13	TRBV7-6	TGTGCCAGCGGACAGGGGATGAACACTGAAGCTTTCTTT	CASGQGMNTEAFF
TRBJ1-5	NA	NA	15	TRBV2	TGTGCCAGCAGCCCTGTGGGCAGCTTTAATCAGCCCCAGCATTTT	CASSPVGSFNQPQHF
TRBJ2-7	NA	NA	15	TRBV7-9	TGTGCCAGCAGCCCCCCGGGACTGGTTGTTGCCGAGCAGTACTTC	CASSPPGLVVAEQYF
TRBJ1-5	NA	once	13	TRBV12-3/TRBV12-4	TGTGCCAGCAGCTACACAGGAAATCAGCCCCAGCATTTT	CASSYTGNQPQHF
TRBJ1-4	NA	NA	18	TRBV9	TGTGCCAGCACCAGGATGGGCGGAACCTCGGGGACTAATGAAAAACTGTTTTTT	CASTRMGGTSGTNEKLFF
TRBJ1-1	TRBD1	NA	17	TRBV9	TGTGCCAGCAGCGTAGACGGTGGGCACAGGGGGAACACTGAAGCTTTCTTT	CASSVDGGHRGNTEAFF
TRBJ1-1	NA	medium-sized	14	TRBV5-1	TGCGCCAGCAGCTTGGAATTTGGGCCGAGTGAAGCTTTCTTT	CASSLEFGPSEAFF
TRBJ2-1	NA	NA	16	TRBV2	TGTGCCAGCAGTGAACGGACGGGGGGCGGGTACAATGAGCAGTTCTTC	CASSERTGGGYNEQFF
TRBJ1-1	TRBD1	NA	16	TRBV3-1/TRBV3-2	TGTGCCAGCAGCCGAGTTGGGACAGGGGTGAACACTGAAGCTTTCTTT	CASSRVGTGVNTEAFF
TRBJ1-1	NA	NA	15	TRBV6-5	TGTGCCAGCAGTTACTCCGGGCGGGGGGACACTGAAGCTTTCTTT	CASSYSGRGDTEAFF
TRBJ1-2	NA	NA	15	TRBV4-1	TGCGCCAGCAGCCAACAGGGGACCCCCTTCTATGGCTACACCTTC	CASSQQGTPFYGYTF
TRBJ2-7	NA	few	12	TRBV7-9	TGTGCCAGCAGCTCCGAATGGTACGAGCAGTACTTC	CASSSEWYEQYF
TRBJ1-4	TRBD1	NA	13	TRBV27	TGTGCCAGCAGTTTTGCAGGGGGCGGCCAACTGTTTTTT	CASSFAGGGQLFF
TRBJ1-6	TRBD1	NA	14	TRBV18	TGTGCCAGCTCACAAGGACAGGATTCGTCACCCCTCCACTTT	CASSQGQDSSPLHF